This entry concerns a single T cell receptor (beta chain). Its specificity is unknown. Every patient relapsed after autologous stem cell transplantation, and brentuximab vedotin exposure varied. Best responses fell into complete response, partial response or progressive disease. The sample belongs to a study of PD-1 blockade in classical Hodgkin lymphoma. Study findings and constraints: Baseline diversity in complete responders resembled that of newly diagnosed patients. A significant rise in TCR diversity by C4D1 was seen for CD4+ but not CD8+ cells. A reduction in baseline TCR diversity was reportedly seen in newly diagnosed patients relative to healthy donors.

Trimming removed 0 bases at V and 4 bases at J, with 4 bases between. This CDR3 spans 12 amino acids. In germline, CDR1 is SQVTM, CDR2 ANQGSEA. Assay used: immunoSEQ multiplex PCR; TCRdb lists only in-frame clones, some missing. Of about 7,100 clones in the sample, about 83% were seen once. The rearrangement links TRBV29-1 to TRBJ1-3; D not certain. Sequencing used peripheral blood mononuclear cells (PBMCs), obtained at baseline. This TCR was recovered from a human donor with classical Hodgkin lymphoma. DNA for the CDR3: TGCAGCGTTGAAGAGTCAGGAAACACCATATATTTT. Protein sequence: CSVEESGNTIYF.